This T cell receptor beta chain came from a study of memory CD4+ T cells and cytomegalovirus serostatus. Study findings and constraints: CD4+ memory repertoires contained about 40% of the roughly 160 reported CMV TCRbeta sequences.

The CDR3 length is 13 residues. V was clipped by 0 bases and J by 2 bases, with 4 bases between them. Germline CDR1 and CDR2: SGHTA and FQGNSA. The sort gate was single viable CD3+CD4+CD8-CD45RO+ cells for memory CD4+ T cells. CMV serostatus came from serum IgG against pp150, pp28, p38, p52. After thawing, CD4+ T cells were positively selected. Here immunoSEQ multiplex PCR was the method, and the copy in TCRdb shows in-frame clones only, minus some. The data show about 82,000 clones, less than 90% seen once. A word on this clone: What it binds is unknown.

Sequenced sample: memory CD4+ T cells from blood. This TCR derives from an adult in good health and CMV-seronegative. The genes are TRBV7-2 and TRBJ1-1; unclear D gene. The CDR3 sequence: CASSLARNTEAFF. DNA for the CDR3: TGTGCCAGCAGCTTAGCTCGAAACACTGAAGCTTTCTTT.